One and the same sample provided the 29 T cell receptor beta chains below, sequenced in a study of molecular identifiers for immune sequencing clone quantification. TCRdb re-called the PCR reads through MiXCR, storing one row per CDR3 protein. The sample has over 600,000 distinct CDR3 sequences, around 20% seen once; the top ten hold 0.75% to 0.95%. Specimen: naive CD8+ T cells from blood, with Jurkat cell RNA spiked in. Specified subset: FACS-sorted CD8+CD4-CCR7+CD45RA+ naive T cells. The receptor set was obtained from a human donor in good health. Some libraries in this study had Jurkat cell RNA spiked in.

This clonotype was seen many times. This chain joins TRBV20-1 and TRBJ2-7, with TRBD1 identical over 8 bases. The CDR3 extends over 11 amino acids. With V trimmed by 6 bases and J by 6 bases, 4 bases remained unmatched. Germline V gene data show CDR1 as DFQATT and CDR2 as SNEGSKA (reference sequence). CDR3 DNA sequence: TGCAGTGCAATAACAGGGGGCGAGCAGTACTTC. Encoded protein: CSAITGGEQYF.

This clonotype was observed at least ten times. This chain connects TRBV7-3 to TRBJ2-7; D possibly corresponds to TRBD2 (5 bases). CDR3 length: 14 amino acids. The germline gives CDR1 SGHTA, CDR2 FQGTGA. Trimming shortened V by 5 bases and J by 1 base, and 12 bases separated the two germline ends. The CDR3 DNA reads TGTGCCAGCAGCACCTTTGGAGGTTCCTACGAGCAGTACTTC. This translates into CASSTFGGSYEQYF.

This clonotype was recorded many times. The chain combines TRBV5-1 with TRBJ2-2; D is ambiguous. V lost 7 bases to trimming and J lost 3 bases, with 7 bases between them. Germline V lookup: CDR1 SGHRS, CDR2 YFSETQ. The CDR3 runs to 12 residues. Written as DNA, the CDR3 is TGCGCCAGCTACATATACACCGGGGAGCTGTTTTTT. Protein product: CASYIYTGELFF.

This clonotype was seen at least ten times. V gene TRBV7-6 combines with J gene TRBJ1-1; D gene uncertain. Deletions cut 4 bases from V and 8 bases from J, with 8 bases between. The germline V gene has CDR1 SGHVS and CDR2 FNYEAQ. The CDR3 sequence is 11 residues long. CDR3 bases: TGTGCCAGCAGCTCCGGGTACGAAGCTTTCTTT. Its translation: CASSSGYEAFF. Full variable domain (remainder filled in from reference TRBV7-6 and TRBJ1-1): GAGVSQSPRYKVTKRGQDVALRCDPISGHVSLYWYRQALGQGPEFLTYFNYEAQQDKSGLPNDRFSAERPEGSISTLTIQRTEQRDSAMYRCASSSGYEAFFGQGTRLTVV.

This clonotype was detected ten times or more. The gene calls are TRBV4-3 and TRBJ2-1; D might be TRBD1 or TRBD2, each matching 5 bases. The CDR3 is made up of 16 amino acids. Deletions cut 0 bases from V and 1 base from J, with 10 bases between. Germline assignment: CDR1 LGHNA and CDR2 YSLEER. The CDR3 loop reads CASSQEEGYSYNEQFF. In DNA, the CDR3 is TGCGCCAGCAGCCAAGAAGAGGGGTATTCCTACAATGAGCAGTTCTTC.

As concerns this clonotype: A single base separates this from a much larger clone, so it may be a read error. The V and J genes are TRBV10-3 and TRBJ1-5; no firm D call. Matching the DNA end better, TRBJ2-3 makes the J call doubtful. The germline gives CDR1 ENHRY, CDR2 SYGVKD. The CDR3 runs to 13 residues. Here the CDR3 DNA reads TGTGCCATCAGTGACCTGGGGAATCAGCCCCAGTATTTT. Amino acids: CAISDLGNQPQYF.

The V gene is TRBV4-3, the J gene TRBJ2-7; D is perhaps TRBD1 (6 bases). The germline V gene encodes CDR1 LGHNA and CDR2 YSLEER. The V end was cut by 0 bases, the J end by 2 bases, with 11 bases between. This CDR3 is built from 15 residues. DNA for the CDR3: TGCGCCAGCAGCCAAGACAGGGGCAAAGCCTACGAGCAGTACTTC. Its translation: CASSQDRGKAYEQYF.

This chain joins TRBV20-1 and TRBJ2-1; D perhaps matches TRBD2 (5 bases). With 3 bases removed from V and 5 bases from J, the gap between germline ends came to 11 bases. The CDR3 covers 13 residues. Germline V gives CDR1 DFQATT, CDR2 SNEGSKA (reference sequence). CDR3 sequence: CSARDSYHNEQFF. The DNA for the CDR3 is TGCAGTGCTAGGGACTCTTACCACAATGAGCAGTTCTTC.

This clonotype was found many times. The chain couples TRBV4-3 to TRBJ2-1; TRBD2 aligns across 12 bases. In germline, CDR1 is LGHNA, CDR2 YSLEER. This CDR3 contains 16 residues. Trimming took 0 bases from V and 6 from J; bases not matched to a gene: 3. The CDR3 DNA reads TGCGCCAGCAGCCAAGATAGGACTAGCGGGGCCAATGAGCAGTTCTTC. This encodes CASSQDRTSGANEQFF.

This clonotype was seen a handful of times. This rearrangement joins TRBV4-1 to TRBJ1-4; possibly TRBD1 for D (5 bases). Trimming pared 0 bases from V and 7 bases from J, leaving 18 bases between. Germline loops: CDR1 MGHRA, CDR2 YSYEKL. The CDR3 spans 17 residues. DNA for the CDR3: TGCGCCAGCAGCCAAGAGTTTAGAGGGGCAGGGATTGAAAAACTGTTTTTT. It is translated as CASSQEFRGAGIEKLFF.

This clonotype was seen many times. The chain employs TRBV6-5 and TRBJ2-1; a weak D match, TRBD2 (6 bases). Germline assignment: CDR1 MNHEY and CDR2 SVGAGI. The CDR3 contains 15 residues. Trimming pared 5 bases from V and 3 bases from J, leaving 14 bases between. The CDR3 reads CASSLSGGNYNEQFF. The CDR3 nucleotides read TGTGCCAGCAGTCTCTCCGGGGGTAACTACAATGAGCAGTTCTTC.

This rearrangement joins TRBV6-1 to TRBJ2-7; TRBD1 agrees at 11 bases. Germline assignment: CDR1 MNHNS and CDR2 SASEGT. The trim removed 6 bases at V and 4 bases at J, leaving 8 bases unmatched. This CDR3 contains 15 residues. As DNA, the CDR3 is TGTGCCAGCAGGGGTATAGGGACAGGGGGATACGAGCAGTACTTC. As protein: CASRGIGTGGYEQYF.

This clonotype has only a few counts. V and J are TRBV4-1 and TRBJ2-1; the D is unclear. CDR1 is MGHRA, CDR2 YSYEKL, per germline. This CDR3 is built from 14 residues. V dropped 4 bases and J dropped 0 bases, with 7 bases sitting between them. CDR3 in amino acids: CASSPSHSYNEQFF. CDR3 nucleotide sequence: TGCGCCAGCAGCCCGTCGCACTCCTACAATGAGCAGTTCTTC.

The CDR3 is CASGGQGSREQYF. In DNA form, the CDR3 reads TGTGCCAGCGGGGGACAGGGCAGCCGCGAGCAGTACTTC. V usage is TRBV5-6 and J usage is TRBJ2-7; 9 bases match TRBD1. Trimming cost V 7 bases and J 6 bases; bases outside gene matches: 8. Looked up from germline, CDR1 is SGHDT and CDR2 is YYEEEE. The CDR3 contains 13 residues. The full variable domain, its missing parts supplied by reference TRBV5-6 and TRBJ2-7, is DAGVTQSPTHLIKTRGQQVTLRCSPKSGHDTVSWYQQALGQGPQFIFQYYEEEERQRGNFPDRFSGHQFPNYSSELNVNALLLGDSALYLCASGGQGSREQYFGPGTRLTVT.

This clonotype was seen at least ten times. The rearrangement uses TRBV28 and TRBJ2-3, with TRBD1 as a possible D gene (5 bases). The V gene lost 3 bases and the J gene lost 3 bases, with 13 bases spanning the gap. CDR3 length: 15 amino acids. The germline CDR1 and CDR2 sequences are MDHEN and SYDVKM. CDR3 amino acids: CASSLEQGWTDTQYF. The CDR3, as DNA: TGTGCCAGCAGTTTGGAGCAGGGATGGACAGATACGCAGTATTTT.

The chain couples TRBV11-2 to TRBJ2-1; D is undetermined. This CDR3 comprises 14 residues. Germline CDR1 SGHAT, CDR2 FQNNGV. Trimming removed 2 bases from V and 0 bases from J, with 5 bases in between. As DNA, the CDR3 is TGTGCCAGCAGCTTAATGAGCTCCTACAATGAGCAGTTCTTC. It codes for CASSLMSSYNEQFF.

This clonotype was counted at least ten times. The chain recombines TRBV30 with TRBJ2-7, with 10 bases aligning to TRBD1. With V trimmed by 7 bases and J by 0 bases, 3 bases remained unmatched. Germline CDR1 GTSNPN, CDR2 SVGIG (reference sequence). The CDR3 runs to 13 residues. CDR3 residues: CALDRGYSYEQYF. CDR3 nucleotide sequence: TGTGCCTTGGACAGGGGGTACTCCTACGAGCAGTACTTC.

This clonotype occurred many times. The chain's CDR3 is CASSPTVGTASGANVLTF. The DNA of the CDR3 is TGTGCCAGCAGCCCTACAGTCGGGACAGCCTCTGGGGCCAACGTCCTGACTTTC. This chain connects TRBV7-9 to TRBJ2-6, with TRBD1 matching over 7 bases. The germline CDR1 and CDR2 sequences are SEHNR and FQNEAQ (reference sequence). This CDR3 spans 18 amino acids. The trim removed 5 bases at V and 0 bases at J, leaving 10 bases unmatched.

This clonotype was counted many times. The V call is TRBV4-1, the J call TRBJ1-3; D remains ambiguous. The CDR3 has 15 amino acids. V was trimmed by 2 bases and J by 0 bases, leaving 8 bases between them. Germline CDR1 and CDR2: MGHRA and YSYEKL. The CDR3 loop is CASSQITSSGNTIYF. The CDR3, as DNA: TGCGCCAGCAGCCAAATCACAAGCTCTGGAAACACCATATATTTT.

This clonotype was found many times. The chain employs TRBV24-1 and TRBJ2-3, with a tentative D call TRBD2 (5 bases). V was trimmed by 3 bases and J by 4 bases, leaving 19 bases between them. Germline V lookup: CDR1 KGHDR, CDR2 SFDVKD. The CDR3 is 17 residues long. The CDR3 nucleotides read TGTGCCACCAGTGATCCCCTCGACGGAAGGGAGCCAGATACGCAGTATTTT. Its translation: CATSDPLDGREPDTQYF.

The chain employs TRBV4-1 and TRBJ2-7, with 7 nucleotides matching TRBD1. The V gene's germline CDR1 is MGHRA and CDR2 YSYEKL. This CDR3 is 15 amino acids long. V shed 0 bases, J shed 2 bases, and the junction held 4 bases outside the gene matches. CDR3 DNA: TGCGCCAGCAGCCAAGAGTACAGGGGCACCTACGAGCAGTACTTC. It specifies CASSQEYRGTYEQYF.

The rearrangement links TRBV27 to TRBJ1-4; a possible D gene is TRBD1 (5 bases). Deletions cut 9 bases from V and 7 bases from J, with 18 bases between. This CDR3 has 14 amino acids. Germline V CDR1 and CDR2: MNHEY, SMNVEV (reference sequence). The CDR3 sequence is CASSGGWGGEKLFF. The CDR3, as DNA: TGTGCCAGTAGTGGGGGATGGGGAGGTGAAAAACTGTTTTTT.

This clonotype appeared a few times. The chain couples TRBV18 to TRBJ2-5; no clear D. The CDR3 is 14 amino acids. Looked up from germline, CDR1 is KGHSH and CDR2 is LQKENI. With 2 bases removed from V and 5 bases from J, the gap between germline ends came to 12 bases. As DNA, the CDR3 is TGTGCCAGCTCACCAACAGACACGGTGGAGACCCAGTACTTC. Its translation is CASSPTDTVETQYF. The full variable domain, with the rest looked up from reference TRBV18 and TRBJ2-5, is NAGVMQNPRHLVRRRGQEARLRCSPMKGHSHVYWYRQLPEEGLKFMVYLQKENIIDESGMPKERFSAEFPKEGPSILRIQQVVRGDSAAYFCASSPTDTVETQYFGPGTRLLVL.

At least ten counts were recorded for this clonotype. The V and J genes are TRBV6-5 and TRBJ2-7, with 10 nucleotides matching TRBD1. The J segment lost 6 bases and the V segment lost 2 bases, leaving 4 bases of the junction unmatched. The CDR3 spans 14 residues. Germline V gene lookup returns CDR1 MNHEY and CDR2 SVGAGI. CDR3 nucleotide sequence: TGTGCCAGCAGTTACGGGACAGGGGATGGCGAGCAGTACTTC. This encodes CASSYGTGDGEQYF.

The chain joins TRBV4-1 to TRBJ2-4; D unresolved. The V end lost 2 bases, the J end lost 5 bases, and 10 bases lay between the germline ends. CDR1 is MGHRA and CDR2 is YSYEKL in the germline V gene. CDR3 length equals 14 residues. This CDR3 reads CASSQNYGQNIQYF. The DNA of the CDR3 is TGCGCCAGCAGCCAAAATTACGGACAAAACATTCAGTACTTC.

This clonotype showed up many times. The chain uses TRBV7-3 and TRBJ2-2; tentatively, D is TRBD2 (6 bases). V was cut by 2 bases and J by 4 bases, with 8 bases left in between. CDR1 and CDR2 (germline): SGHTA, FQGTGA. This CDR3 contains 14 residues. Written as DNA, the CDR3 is TGTGCCAGCAGCTTATTCGGGGGCACCGGGGAGCTGTTTTTT. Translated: CASSLFGGTGELFF. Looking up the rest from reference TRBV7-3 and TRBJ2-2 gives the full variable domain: GAGVSQTPSNKVTEKGKYVELRCDPISGHTALYWYRQSLGQGPEFLIYFQGTGAADDSGLPNDRFFAVRPEGSVSTLKIQRTERGDSAVYLCASSLFGGTGELFFGEGSRLTVL.

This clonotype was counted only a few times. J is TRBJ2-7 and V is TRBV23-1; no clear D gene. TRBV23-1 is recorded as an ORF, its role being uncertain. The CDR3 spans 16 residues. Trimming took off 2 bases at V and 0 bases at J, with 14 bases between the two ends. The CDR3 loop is CASSQATLLFSYEQYF. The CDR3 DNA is TGCGCCAGCAGTCAAGCCACACTACTTTTCTCCTACGAGCAGTACTTC.

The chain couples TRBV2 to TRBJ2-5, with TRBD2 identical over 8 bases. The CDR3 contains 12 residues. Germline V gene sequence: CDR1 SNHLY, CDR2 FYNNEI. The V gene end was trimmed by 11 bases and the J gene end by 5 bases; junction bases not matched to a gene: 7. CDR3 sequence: CAGSGIGETQYF. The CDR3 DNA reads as TGTGCCGGTAGCGGGATAGGGGAGACCCAGTACTTC.

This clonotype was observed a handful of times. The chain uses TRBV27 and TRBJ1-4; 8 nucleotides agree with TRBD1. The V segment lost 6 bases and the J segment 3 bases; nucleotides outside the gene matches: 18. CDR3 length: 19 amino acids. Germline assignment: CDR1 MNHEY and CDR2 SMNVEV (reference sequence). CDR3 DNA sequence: TGTGCCAGCAGACCTGGACAGGGTTTGGGGGGGGACTCTAATGAAAAACTGTTTTTT. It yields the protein CASRPGQGLGGDSNEKLFF. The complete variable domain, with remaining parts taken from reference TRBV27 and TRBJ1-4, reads EAQVTQNPRYLITVTGKKLTVTCSQNMNHEYMSWYRQDPGLGLRQIYYSMNVEVTDKGDVPEGYKVSRKEKRNFPLILESPSPNQTSLYFCASRPGQGLGGDSNEKLFFGSGTQLSVL.